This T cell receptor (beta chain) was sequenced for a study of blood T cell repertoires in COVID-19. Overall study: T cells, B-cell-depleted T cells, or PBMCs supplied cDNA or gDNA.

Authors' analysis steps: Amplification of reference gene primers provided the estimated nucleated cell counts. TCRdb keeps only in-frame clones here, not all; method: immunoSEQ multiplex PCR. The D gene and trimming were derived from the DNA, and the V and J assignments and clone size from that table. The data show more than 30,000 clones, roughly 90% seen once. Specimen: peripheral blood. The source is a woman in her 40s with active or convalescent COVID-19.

For the CDR3, the DNA is TGTGCTAGTGGCCCCGGGGATAGCACAGATACGCAGTATTTT. Encoded protein: CASGPGDSTDTQYF. This chain uses TRBV12-5 with TRBJ2-3; D might be TRBD2 (5 bases). This CDR3 spans 14 amino acids. Germline CDR1 and CDR2: LGHNT and FRNRAP. The V and J ends lost 6 bases and 0 bases respectively, with 10 bases between them.